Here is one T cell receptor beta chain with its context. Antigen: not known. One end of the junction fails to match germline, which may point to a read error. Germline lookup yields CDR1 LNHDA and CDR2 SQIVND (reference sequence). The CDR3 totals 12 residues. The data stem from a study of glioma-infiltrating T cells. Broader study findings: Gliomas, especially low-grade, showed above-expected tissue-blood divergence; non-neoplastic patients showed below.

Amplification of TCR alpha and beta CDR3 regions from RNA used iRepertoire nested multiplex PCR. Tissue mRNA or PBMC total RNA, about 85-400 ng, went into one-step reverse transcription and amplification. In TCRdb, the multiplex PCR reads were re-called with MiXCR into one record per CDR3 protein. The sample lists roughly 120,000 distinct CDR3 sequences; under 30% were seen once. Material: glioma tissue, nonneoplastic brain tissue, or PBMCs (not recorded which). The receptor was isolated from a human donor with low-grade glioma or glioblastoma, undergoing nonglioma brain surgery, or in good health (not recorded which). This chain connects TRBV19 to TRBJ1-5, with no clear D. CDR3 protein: CASSLTNQLQHF. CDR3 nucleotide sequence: TGTGCCAGTTCCCTGACCAATCAGCTCCAGCATTTT.